Listed here are 14 T cell receptor beta chains from one sample, sequenced in a study of CD8+ T cells in alopecia areata. Sequencing used cDNA as its template, made by extracting RNA and reverse transcribing it. TCRdb keeps only in-frame clones here, not all; method: immunoSEQ multiplex PCR. The sample includes some 180,000 clones, approximately 50% of them seen just once. The treatment denotes: oral pan-JAK inhibitor, 5-10 mg twice daily. The material was CD8+ T cells sorted from blood, obtained between weeks 51 and 54, from a patient treated with tofacitinib. Receptors originate from a human donor with alopecia areata.

This clone was counted once. The chain links TRBV29-1 to TRBJ2-1; TRBD2 is a possible D gene (5 bases). Trimming left V 7 bases short and J 8 bases short, with 12 bases between. Germline values: CDR1 SQVTM, CDR2 ANQGSEA. This CDR3 spans 11 amino acids. The CDR3, as DNA: TGCAGCGCCCTTAGCGACGATGAGCAGTTCTTC. Translated: CSALSDDEQFF.

The J gene is TRBJ2-1, the V gene TRBV19; 8 nucleotides agree with TRBD2. CDR1 and CDR2 (germline): LNHDA, SQIVND (reference sequence). Losses at the gene ends were 3 bases for V and 4 bases for J; bases not matched to a gene: 2. The CDR3 extends over 14 amino acids. CDR3 DNA: TGTGCCAGTAGTATCGCTAGCGGGTACAATGAGCAGTTCTTC. This gives the protein CASSIASGYNEQFF.

The gene calls are TRBV13 and TRBJ1-2, with 8 bases aligning to TRBD1. Trimming took 4 bases from V and 3 from J; bases not matched to a gene: 4. Germline CDR1 and CDR2: PRHDT and FYEKMQ (reference sequence). CDR3 size: 14 residues. The CDR3 sequence is CASSSGQGHYGYTF. The CDR3 bases are TGTGCCAGCAGCTCAGGACAGGGCCACTATGGCTACACCTTC.

The chain is built from TRBV5-6 and TRBJ2-5; D remains unclear. V was pared by 0 bases and J by 3 bases, with 3 bases between. CDR1 and CDR2 from the germline V gene are SGHDT and YYEEEE. The CDR3 loop spans 12 amino acids. DNA of the CDR3: TGTGCCAGCAGCTTGGCCGAAGAGACCCAGTACTTC. It translates to CASSLAEETQYF.

The J gene is TRBJ2-7, the V gene TRBV27; no reliable D call. Germline loops: CDR1 MNHEY, CDR2 SMNVEV (reference sequence). This CDR3 spans 15 amino acids. V lost 0 bases to trimming and J lost 1 base, with 10 bases between them. CDR3 amino acids: CASSLSFGPSYEQYF. Written as DNA, the CDR3 is TGTGCCAGCAGTTTATCCTTCGGGCCATCCTACGAGCAGTACTTC.

This clone was detected a few times. This rearrangement joins TRBV27 to TRBJ1-6; TRBD1 might be the D (5 bases). The V and J ends lost 4 bases and 10 bases respectively, with 8 bases between them. This CDR3 has 12 amino acids. The germline CDR1 and CDR2 sequences are MNHEY and SMNVEV (reference sequence). The CDR3 sequence: CASSSQGSPLHF. CDR3 sequence (DNA): TGTGCCAGCAGTTCGCAGGGATCACCCCTCCACTTT.

The rearrangement links TRBV27 to TRBJ2-2; 7 nucleotides agree with TRBD1. The germline V gene encodes CDR1 MNHEY and CDR2 SMNVEV (reference sequence). The CDR3 runs 14 residues. V lost 5 bases and J lost 7; bases outside the gene matches: 7. The CDR3 nucleotides are TGTGCCAGCAGTCACCTACAGGGGATCGGGGAGCTGTTTTTT. Amino acid sequence: CASSHLQGIGELFF.

The chain recombines TRBV30 with TRBJ1-2; D unresolved. Germline CDR1 and CDR2: GTSNPN and SVGIG (reference sequence). This CDR3 has 14 residues. V lost 3 bases, J lost 8 bases, and 19 bases lay in between. The CDR3 DNA reads TGTGCCTGGAGCCCCGGGAGTACCTCGGCGGGCTACACCTTC. Amino acids: CAWSPGSTSAGYTF.

The sample holds a few counts of this clone. This sequence joins TRBV13 and TRBJ2-1; 8 bases map to TRBD2. With V trimmed by 3 bases and J by 7 bases, 8 bases remained unmatched. CDR3 length: 15 residues. Germline CDR1 and CDR2: PRHDT and FYEKMQ (reference sequence). The DNA of the CDR3 is TGTGCCAGCAGCTTCCGGGGGGGCCTCTCGAATGAGCAGTTCTTC. Residues: CASSFRGGLSNEQFF.

The chain couples TRBV30 to TRBJ2-6; D not certain. V lost 2 bases and J lost 2, with 4 bases in between. The CDR3 contains 13 residues. Germline lookup yields CDR1 GTSNPN and CDR2 SVGIG (reference sequence). CDR3 amino acids: CAWSFTGANVLTF. CDR3 nucleotide sequence: TGTGCCTGGAGTTTCACTGGGGCCAACGTCCTGACTTTC. The full variable domain, in which reference TRBV30 and TRBJ2-6 provide the parts outside the CDR3, is SQTIHQWPATLVQPVGSPLSLECTVEGTSNPNLYWYRQAAGRGLQLLFYSVGIGQISSEVPQNLSASRPQDRQFILSSKKLLLSDSGFYLCAWSFTGANVLTFGAGSRLTVL.

V gene TRBV30 combines with J gene TRBJ2-6; 7 bases are a match to TRBD1. CDR1 is GTSNPN and CDR2 is SVGIG in the germline V gene (reference sequence). The ends lost 8 bases at V and 2 bases at J; junction bases unmatched: 3. CDR3 length: 13 amino acids. CDR3 coding DNA: TGTGCCAGAACAGGGGCTGGGGCCAACGTCCTGACTTTC. Protein product: CARTGAGANVLTF.

The chain is built from TRBV7-2 and TRBJ1-2; TRBD1 agrees at 8 bases. Germline V gene data show CDR1 as SGHTA and CDR2 as FQGNSA. This CDR3 is 15 amino acids long. Trimming took 1 base from V and 4 from J; bases not matched to a gene: 5. CDR3 sequence: CASSLGQGAGYGYTF. In DNA, the CDR3 is TGTGCCAGCAGCTTAGGCCAGGGGGCAGGCTATGGCTACACCTTC.

V gene TRBV29-1 combines with J gene TRBJ2-7, with D unclear. The germline V and J ends were trimmed by 4 bases and 3 bases, with 7 bases remaining between them. The germline V gene has CDR1 SQVTM and CDR2 ANQGSEA. The length of the CDR3 is 11 residues. The CDR3 is CSVGGYYEQYF. Here the CDR3 DNA reads TGCAGCGTTGGTGGCTACTACGAGCAGTACTTC.

This clone occurred a few times. The chain uses TRBV6-5 and TRBJ2-7, with 11 bases aligning to TRBD2. The length of the CDR3 is 13 residues. The V and J ends lost 6 bases and 3 bases, in that order; junction bases with no gene match: 1. Germline CDR1 and CDR2: MNHEY and SVGAGI. The CDR3 region is CASRGLAVYEQYF. The CDR3 region has the DNA TGTGCCAGCAGGGGACTAGCGGTCTACGAGCAGTACTTC.